The 3 T cell receptor beta chains in this list originate from one sample, sequenced in a study of T-cell reconstitution after alpha-beta-depleted transplantation in children. This sample's TCRbeta library carried unique molecular identifier barcodes. MiXCR was run by TCRdb on the PCR reads, yielding one entry per CDR3 protein. The table includes some 840,000 distinct CDR3 sequences, roughly 15% detected once. The source material was PBMCs, mostly from graft donor cells, sampled 360 days after TCRalphabeta/CD19-depleted stem cell transplant. The receptors here all came from a male patient between 10 and 17 years old who had a stem cell transplant for acute lymphoblastic leukemia, so the T cells may come from the graft donor.

This clonotype was detected many times. The chain couples TRBV12-3 or TRBV12-4 to TRBJ2-7; 12 bases line up with TRBD2. Trimming took 5 bases from V and 4 from J; bases not matched to a gene: 6. The CDR3 is 15 amino acids. The CDR3 DNA is TGTGCCAGCAGTCCCCCCGGGACTAGCGGGTACGAGCAGTACTTC. This sequence encodes CASSPPGTSGYEQYF.

A few counts support this clonotype. This chain links TRBV9 with TRBJ2-2; possibly TRBD2 for D (6 bases). V dropped 2 bases and J dropped 6 bases, with 11 bases sitting between them. CDR3 length equals 14 residues. Germline V CDR1 and CDR2: SGDLS, YYNGEE. This chain's CDR3 is CASSVEGLAGELFF. CDR3 bases: TGTGCCAGCAGCGTGGAGGGGTTGGCCGGGGAGCTGTTTTTT.

This clonotype was recorded a few times. The chain joins TRBV20-1 to TRBJ2-5, with 9 bases aligning to TRBD1. CDR3 length: 12 amino acids. Trimming cost V 6 bases and J 9 bases; bases outside gene matches: 8. In germline, CDR1 is DFQATT, CDR2 SNEGSKA (reference sequence). CDR3 nucleotides: TGCAGTGCCCACGGACAGGGGAGCCCCCAGTACTTC. Residues: CSAHGQGSPQYF.